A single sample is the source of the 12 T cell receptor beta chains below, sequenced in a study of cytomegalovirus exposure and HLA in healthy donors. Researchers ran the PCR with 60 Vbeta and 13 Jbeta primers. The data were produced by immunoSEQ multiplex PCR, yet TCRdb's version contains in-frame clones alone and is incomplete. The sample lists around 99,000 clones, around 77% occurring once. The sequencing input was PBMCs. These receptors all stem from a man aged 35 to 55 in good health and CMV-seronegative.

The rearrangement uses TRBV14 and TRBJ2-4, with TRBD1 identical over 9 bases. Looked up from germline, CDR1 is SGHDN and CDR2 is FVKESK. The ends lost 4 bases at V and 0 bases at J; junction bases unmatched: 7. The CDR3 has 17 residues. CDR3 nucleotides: TGTGCCAGCAGCCCCATGGGACAGGGAGTAGCCAAAAACATTCAGTACTTC. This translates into CASSPMGQGVAKNIQYF.

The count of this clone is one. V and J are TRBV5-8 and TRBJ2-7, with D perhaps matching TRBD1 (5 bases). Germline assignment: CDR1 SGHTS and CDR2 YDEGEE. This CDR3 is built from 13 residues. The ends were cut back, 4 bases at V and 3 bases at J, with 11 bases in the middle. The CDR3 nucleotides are TGTGCCAGCAGCCCCATCGACAGCTACGAGCAGTACTTC. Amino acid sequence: CASSPIDSYEQYF. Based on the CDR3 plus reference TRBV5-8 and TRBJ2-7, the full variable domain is EAGVTQSPTHLIKTRGQQATLRCSPISGHTSVYWYQQALGLGLQFLLWYDEGEERNRGNFPPRFSGRQFPNYSSELNVNALELEDSALYLCASSPIDSYEQYFGPGTRLTVT.

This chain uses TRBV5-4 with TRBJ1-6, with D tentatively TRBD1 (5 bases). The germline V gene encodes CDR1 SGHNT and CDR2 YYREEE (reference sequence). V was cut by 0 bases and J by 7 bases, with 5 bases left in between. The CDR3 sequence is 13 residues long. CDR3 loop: CASSLEGNSPLHF. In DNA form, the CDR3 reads TGTGCCAGCAGCTTGGAGGGGAATTCACCCCTCCACTTT. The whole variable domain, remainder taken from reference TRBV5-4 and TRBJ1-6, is ETGVTQSPTHLIKTRGQQVTLRCSSQSGHNTVSWYQQALGQGPQFIFQYYREEENGRGNFPPRFSGLQFPNYSSELNVNALELDDSALYLCASSLEGNSPLHFGNGTRLTVT.

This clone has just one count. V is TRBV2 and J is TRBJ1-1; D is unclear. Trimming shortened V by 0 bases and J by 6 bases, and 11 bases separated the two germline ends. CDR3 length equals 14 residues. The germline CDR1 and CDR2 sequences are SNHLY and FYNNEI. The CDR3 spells CASSEAGPMAEAFF. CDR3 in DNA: TGTGCCAGCAGTGAAGCTGGGCCTATGGCTGAAGCTTTCTTT.

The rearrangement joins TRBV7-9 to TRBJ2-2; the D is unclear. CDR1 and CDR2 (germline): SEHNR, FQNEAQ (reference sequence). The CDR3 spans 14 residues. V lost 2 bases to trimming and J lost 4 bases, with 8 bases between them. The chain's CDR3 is CASSLSLPTGELFF. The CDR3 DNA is TGTGCCAGCAGCTTAAGCTTACCCACCGGGGAGCTGTTTTTT.

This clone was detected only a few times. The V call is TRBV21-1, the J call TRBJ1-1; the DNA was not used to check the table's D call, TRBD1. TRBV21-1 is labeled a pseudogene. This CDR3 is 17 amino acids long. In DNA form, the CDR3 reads TGTGCCAGCAGCAAAGATTCAGGGGACCCTATGAACACTGAAGCTTTCTTT. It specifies CASSKDSGDPMNTEAFF.

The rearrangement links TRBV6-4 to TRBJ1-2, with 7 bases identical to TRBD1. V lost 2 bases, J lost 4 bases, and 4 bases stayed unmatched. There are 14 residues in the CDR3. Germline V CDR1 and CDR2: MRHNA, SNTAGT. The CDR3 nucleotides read TGTGCCAGCAGTGACGGGGACAGCCTCTATGGCTACACCTTC. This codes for CASSDGDSLYGYTF.

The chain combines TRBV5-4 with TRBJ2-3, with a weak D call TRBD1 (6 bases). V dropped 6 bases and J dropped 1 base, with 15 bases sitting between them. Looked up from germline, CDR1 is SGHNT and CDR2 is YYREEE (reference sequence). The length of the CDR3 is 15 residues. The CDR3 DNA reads TGTGCCAGCAACTCCCCAGGGGTCGGCACAGATACGCAGTATTTT. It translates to CASNSPGVGTDTQYF.

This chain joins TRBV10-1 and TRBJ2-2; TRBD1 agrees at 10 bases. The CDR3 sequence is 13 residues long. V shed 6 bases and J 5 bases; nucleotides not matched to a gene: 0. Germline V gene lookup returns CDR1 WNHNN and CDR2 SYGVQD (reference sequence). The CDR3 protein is CASRGQGTGELFF. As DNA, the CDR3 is TGCGCCAGCAGGGGACAGGGGACCGGGGAGCTGTTTTTT.

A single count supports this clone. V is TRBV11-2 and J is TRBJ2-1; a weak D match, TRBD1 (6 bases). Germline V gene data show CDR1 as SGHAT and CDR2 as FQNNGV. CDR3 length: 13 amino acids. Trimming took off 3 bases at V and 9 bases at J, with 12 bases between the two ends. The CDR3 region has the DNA TGTGCCAGCAGCTTCGAAACAGGGCTTGAGCAGTTCTTC. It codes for CASSFETGLEQFF. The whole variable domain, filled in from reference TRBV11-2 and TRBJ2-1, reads EAGVAQSPRYKIIEKRQSVAFWCNPISGHATLYWYQQILGQGPKLLIQFQNNGVVDDSQLPKDRFSAERLKGVDSTLKIQPAKLEDSAVYLCASSFETGLEQFFGPGTRLTVL.

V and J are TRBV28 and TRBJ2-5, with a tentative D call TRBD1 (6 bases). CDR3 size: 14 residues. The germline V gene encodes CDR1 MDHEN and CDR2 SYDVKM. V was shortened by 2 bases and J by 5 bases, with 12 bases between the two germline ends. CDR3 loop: CASSLPQGIETQYF. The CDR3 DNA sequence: TGTGCCAGCAGTTTACCTCAGGGGATCGAGACCCAGTACTTC.

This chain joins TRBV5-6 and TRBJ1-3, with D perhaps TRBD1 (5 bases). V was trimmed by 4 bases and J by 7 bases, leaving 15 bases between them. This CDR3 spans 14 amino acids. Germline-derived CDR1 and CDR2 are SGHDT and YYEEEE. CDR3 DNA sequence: TGTGCCAGCAGCCCCCCGGGCAGGGCTAACACCATATATTTT. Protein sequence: CASSPPGRANTIYF.